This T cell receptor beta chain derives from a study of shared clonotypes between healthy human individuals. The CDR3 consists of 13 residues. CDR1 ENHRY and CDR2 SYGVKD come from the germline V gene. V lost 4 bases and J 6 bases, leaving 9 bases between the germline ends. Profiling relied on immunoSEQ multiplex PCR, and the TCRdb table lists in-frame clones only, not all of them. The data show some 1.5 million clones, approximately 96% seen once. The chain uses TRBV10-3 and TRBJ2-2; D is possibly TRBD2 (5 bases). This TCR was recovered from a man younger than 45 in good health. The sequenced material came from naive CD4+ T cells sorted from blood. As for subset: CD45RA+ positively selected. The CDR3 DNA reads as TGTGCCATCAGTGTTGTAGCGCCCGGGGAGCTGTTTTTT. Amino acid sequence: CAISVVAPGELFF.